The source of this T cell receptor (beta chain) is a study of CD8 T cells in Susac syndrome (dated by TCRdb to between 2018 and 2021). Broadly, across the study: Among the sequenced Susac syndrome patients, about six had clinically active disease and about eight were in clinical remission. Repertoire sequencing was used to test whether CD8+ T cell activation and differentiation in Susac syndrome was antigen driven. At blood withdrawal, Susac syndrome patients were either therapy-naive, taking corticosteroids (in some cases with IVIg as well), or taking IVIg alone. Study-level results and caveats: In the CD4+ T cell repertoire of Susac syndrome patients, clonal expansion was not detected. The number of individuals in the TCR sequencing and HLA analysis was acknowledged as relatively small.

Peripheral blood CD8+ and CD4+ T cells from healthy donors, Susac syndrome patients and multiple sclerosis patients were profiled by high-throughput TCR beta sequencing. The Susac syndrome patients fulfilled recently defined diagnostic criteria for definite or probable disease. Bulk CD8+ and CD4+ T cells were purified by magnetic negative isolation, whereas CD8+ TEMRA cells were enriched by FACS. Blood was collected in EDTA tubes and processed within 24 hours, with PBMCs isolated through density gradient centrifugation. PBMCs intended for TCR sequencing were cryopreserved in liquid nitrogen and thawed later in a water bath at 37 degrees C. The sorted or isolated CD4+, CD8+ and CD8+ TEMRA cells had a purity of 90% or higher. This clonotype was detected once. The antigen it binds to is not known. No per-base quality is available; no much larger clone lies one base away. One read alone is weak evidence.

Reading the germline V gene gives CDR1 MNHEY and CDR2 SVGAGI. V is shortened by 6 bases, J by 5 bases, and the region joining them spans 16 bases. The CDR3 runs 14 residues from the cysteine to the phenylalanine. Just CDR3 DNA is preserved here, 42 bases in frame from base 1. RNA was extracted with the RNeasy kit and about 0.45 to 1 ug was reverse transcribed using random hexamers. The immunoSEQ multiplex PCR assay, covering 54 Vbeta and 13 Jbeta segments, was used to amplify TCR beta CDR3 regions. To correct PCR amplification bias, a synthetic template baseline was used for both primer optimization and computational correction. Processing in the source paper ran as follows. Reads were assigned to V, D and J genes according to IMGT and analyzed in immunoSEQ Analyzer, with only productive sequences retained. To calculate clonality, Shannon entropy was normalized by log2 of the number of productive unique sequences and then subtracted from one. For each patient and control, public and private clones were evaluated within the 100 most prevalent clones. Clones were defined as Susac-specific when absent from the healthy and MS cohorts, from 1052 published viral clones and from other ImmuneACCESS disease sequences. TCRdb applied fastp at Q25 and MiXCR to the public reads, then kept only in-frame beta chains. All rows with the same CDR3 protein become a single entry with the most common DNA and genes. What appears here as the V and J calls and clone size reflects TCRdb's work, not the paper's. The sample table shows about 150,000 distinct CDR3 sequences, and more than 90% are seen once. In total, the top ten clones hold about 0.08% of the sample.

Sequencing was performed on CD4+ T cells from PBMCs. The chain employs TRBV6-5 and TRBJ2-5, and possibly TRBD2, on 7 matching bases. This TCR was recovered from a human donor with Susac syndrome. The CDR3 protein is CASRGGGGPETQYF. The DNA is TGTGCCAGCAGAGGAGGGGGAGGGCCGGAGACCCAGTACTTC.